The rows below give T cell receptor beta chains drawn from one sample of a study of T cells after yellow fever vaccination. A single record per CDR3 protein comes from TCRdb applying MiXCR to the 5' RACE reads. Found here are more than 450,000 distinct CDR3 sequences, 21% of them singletons; the top ten hold about 17%. The sequencing used PBMCs, collected 21 days after the first yellow fever vaccination. The source is a man aged 18 to 35 who received the YFV17D yellow fever vaccine. Both conserved end residues are part of each CDR3.

V,J,CDR3
TRBV6-5,TRBJ2-1,CASSSRTPGYNEQFF
TRBV4-3,TRBJ1-6,CASSQEPGSYNSPLHF
TRBV10-3,TRBJ2-5,CAISEDRDDPVETQYF
TRBV5-1,TRBJ2-1,CASSSGGGRSYNEQFF
TRBV29-1,TRBJ2-1,CSVVLVSIYNEQFF
TRBV20-1,TRBJ2-1,CSAIAPSGVIEQFF
TRBV11-2,TRBJ2-7,CASSSTGGSNEQYF
TRBV29-1,TRBJ2-3,CSVALTLFTDTQYF
TRBV30,TRBJ1-2,CACYLWGNYGYTF
TRBV5-1,TRBJ2-2,CASSPGQRGGELFF
TRBV9,TRBJ2-1,CASSGRDEQFF
TRBV3-1,TRBJ2-2,CASSQPPSGGYTGELFF
TRBV5-1,TRBJ1-1,CASMSENTEAFF
TRBV7-3,TRBJ2-7,CASSLNAGGSEQYF
TRBV7-6,TRBJ2-5,CASSSGLAGGRVETQYF
TRBV12-3/TRBV12-4,TRBJ2-7,CASSPTSGVYEQYF
TRBV18,TRBJ1-5,CASSPQNRGNQPQHF
TRBV4-3,TRBJ1-1,CASCRVGTGNTEAFF
TRBV5-4,TRBJ2-7,CASEKGQGLGEQYF
TRBV4-3,TRBJ2-6,CASSLAVGGSGANVLTF
TRBV27,TRBJ1-1,CASSGIGGTGRRTEAFF
TRBV10-3,TRBJ2-5,CAIGQSQETQYF
TRBV11-1,TRBJ1-1,CASSFAGGLNTEAFF
TRBV3-1,TRBJ2-3,CASSQGSLAGSTDTQYF
TRBV30,TRBJ1-5,CAWSVRGRGSNQPQHF
TRBV7-9,TRBJ2-1,CASSSLTGGWNEQFF
TRBV7-3,TRBJ2-2,CDTGELFF
TRBV20-1,TRBJ1-4,CSARVELDPTNEKLFF
TRBV7-2,TRBJ2-7,CASSLEGTSSYEQYF
TRBV5-1,TRBJ1-4,CASSLPSGGEKLFF
TRBV21-1,TRBJ1-6,CASSKGQGNSPLHF
TRBV5-1,TRBJ2-3,CASSLPSRGLTDTQYF
TRBV5-1,TRBJ2-6,CASSFLLAGGPSGANVLTF
TRBV24-1,TRBJ2-5,CATSDRFTGGSGTQYF
TRBV12-3/TRBV12-4,TRBJ1-1,CASSLEGRLGTEAFF
TRBV11-2,TRBJ2-3,CASSSGQGDTQYF
TRBV20-1,TRBJ2-5,CSARRTSQSETQYF
TRBV28,TRBJ1-2,CASGTDPSGGYTF
TRBV7-6,TRBJ1-3,CGSSLSQGSGNTIYF
TRBV27,TRBJ1-3,CASSRGGSGNTIYF
TRBV4-1,TRBJ1-2,CASSQGGGHGYTF
TRBV2,TRBJ2-2,CASRQTVDGELFF
TRBV5-5,TRBJ2-1,CASSLTGRGNEQFF
TRBV20-1,TRBJ2-3,CSATRGPRTDTQYF
TRBV11-2,TRBJ2-3,CASSLEVAGPSLGDTQYF
TRBV9,TRBJ2-5,CASSLGRPFQETQYF
TRBV5-1,TRBJ2-7,CASSYTANPYEQYF
TRBV18,TRBJ1-1,CASSPPGGGLTEAFF
TRBV5-1,TRBJ1-2,CASSFSGGLYGYTF
TRBV10-3,TRBJ2-1,CAISSRGRSLYNEQFF
TRBV20-1,TRBJ1-2,CSAVTANYGYTF
TRBV4-1,TRBJ2-1,CASSQEEGLYNEQFF
TRBV7-9,TRBJ1-5,CATQRIDQPQHF
TRBV12-3/TRBV12-4,TRBJ1-6,CASSPAGDSPLHF
TRBV3-1,TRBJ1-1,CASRTSTGMGTEAFF